This T cell receptor beta chain was retrieved from a study of beta chain features in type 1 diabetes. Across the whole study: Patients did not differ from healthy donors in age, gender or cell yield. All samples yielded some 100,000,000 examined sorted cells. Study outcomes and limitations: For Type 1 diabetes patients, all four CD4+ subsets carried TCRB CDR3s that were moderately but significantly shorter. In type 1 diabetes patients, VDJ junctions had fewer insertions; deletions at these junctions were more frequent.

In regard to this clone: No antigen is known for it.

The authors reverse transcribed all of the isolated RNA, so sequencing captured expressed TCRB transcripts. Profiling relied on immunoSEQ multiplex PCR, and the TCRdb table lists in-frame clones only, not all of them. The sample gives roughly 300,000 clones, approximately 9.7% of which show up once; over 0.95% is in the top ten. With 1 base removed from V and 2 bases from J, the gap between germline ends came to 12 bases. The CDR3 length is 15 residues. Germline V gene data show CDR1 as SGHRS and CDR2 as YFSETQ. Sample: central memory CD4+ T cells from blood. The genes are TRBV5-1 and TRBJ1-1; D is ambiguous. The sequence came from a man aged 25-45 years with type 1 diabetes. The CDR3 DNA reads TGCGCCAGCAGCTTGAGTGGAGAGACTAACACTGAAGCTTTCTTT. It is translated as CASSLSGETNTEAFF.